This T cell receptor beta chain was sequenced during a study of T cell responses to AZD1222 COVID-19 vaccine. Broader study findings: Baseline testing showed seropositivity in only 6 or 7 AZD1222 recipients. Donors were chiefly white British, with a greater number of females, and clonal diversity was perhaps underestimated. Repertoires were collected only later (after the peak T cell response had occurred).

The assay was immunoSEQ multiplex PCR, and TCRdb's table has in-frame clones only and misses some. The data hold roughly 200,000 clones, with approximately 95% observed a single time. V was pared by 6 bases and J by 2 bases, with 7 bases of the junction left unmatched. The CDR3 has 14 residues. Germline-derived CDR1 and CDR2 are SGHRS and YFSETQ. As concerns this clone: Its antigen is currently unknown.

The chain joins TRBV5-1 to TRBJ2-5; 7 nucleotides agree with TRBD2. Sequencing was performed on peripheral blood, taken 28 days after the second dose of the MenACWY control vaccine. The TCR originated in an adult who received the MenACWY meningococcal vaccine as a control. Written as DNA, the CDR3 is TGCGCCAGCAACTCGGGGGGACTACAAGAGACCCAGTACTTC. Encoded protein: CASNSGGLQETQYF. The variable domain in full, completed from reference TRBV5-1 and TRBJ2-5, reads KAGVTQTPRYLIKTRGQQVTLSCSPISGHRSVSWYQQTPGQGLQFLFEYFSETQRNKGNFPGRFSGRQFSNSRSEMNVSTLELGDSALYLCASNSGGLQETQYFGPGTRLLVL.